This TCR beta chain emerged from a study of blood T cell repertoires in COVID-19. CDR3 size: 15 residues. Germline V gene data show CDR1 as SGDLS and CDR2 as YYNGEE. Trimming took 0 bases from V and 3 from J, leaving 12 bases between them. Assay: immunoSEQ multiplex PCR; the TCRdb copy retains only in-frame clones and omits some. The table has 90,000 to 120,000 clones, under 95% seen once; the top ten hold 1% to 1.5%. The receptor was isolated from a woman in her 30s with acute or convalescent COVID-19. The genes are TRBV9 and TRBJ1-1; no reliable D call. The sequenced sample was peripheral blood. The CDR3 region has the DNA TGTGCCAGCAGCGTAGGTGGCAGGTCTGACACTGAAGCTTTCTTT. Translated: CASSVGGRSDTEAFF.